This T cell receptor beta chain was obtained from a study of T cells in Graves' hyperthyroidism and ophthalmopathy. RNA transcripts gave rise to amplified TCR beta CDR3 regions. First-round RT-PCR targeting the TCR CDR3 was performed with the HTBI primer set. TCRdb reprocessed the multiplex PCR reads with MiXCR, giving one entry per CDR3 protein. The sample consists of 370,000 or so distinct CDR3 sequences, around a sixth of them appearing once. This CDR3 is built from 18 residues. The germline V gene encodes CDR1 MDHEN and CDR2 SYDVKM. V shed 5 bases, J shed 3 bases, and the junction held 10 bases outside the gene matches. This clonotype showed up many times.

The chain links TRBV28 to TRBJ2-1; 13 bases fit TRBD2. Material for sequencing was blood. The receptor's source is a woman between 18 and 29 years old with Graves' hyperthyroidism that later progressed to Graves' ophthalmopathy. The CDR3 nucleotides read TGTGCCAGCAGTCTCCGACTAGCGGGAGGACCTTTCTACAATGAGCAGTTCTTC. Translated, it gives CASSLRLAGGPFYNEQFF. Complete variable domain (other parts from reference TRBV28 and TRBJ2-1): DVKVTQSSRYLVKRTGEKVFLECVQDMDHENMFWYRQDPGLGLRLIYFSYDVKMKEKGDIPEGYSVSREKKERFSLILESASTNQTSMYLCASSLRLAGGPFYNEQFFGPGTRLTVL.